The entry below gives a single TCR beta chain sequence along with its context. V lost 4 bases and J lost 3, with 7 bases in between. In germline, CDR1 is WSHSY, CDR2 SAAADI. This CDR3 region has 12 residues. Sequenced by immunoSEQ multiplex PCR; TCRdb stores in-frame clones only, minus some. The sample lists 10,000 to 15,000 clones; around 91% were seen once. The time point here: week 3, after first cycle of checkpoint inhibitor. These data belong to a study of blood T cell dynamics during melanoma immunotherapy. Study at large: Patients with metastatic melanoma got pembrolizumab or nivolumab-ipilimumab as first-line care.

The J gene is TRBJ2-7, the V gene TRBV10-2; D is unclear. The sequence derives from a human donor with melanoma. Sequences were derived from effector memory CD8+ T cells from blood, sampled from a patient treated with checkpoint blockade. The CDR3 bases are TGCGCCAGCAGTGGCCCTTTCTACGAGCAGTACTTC. It codes for CASSGPFYEQYF.